This passage covers 23 T cell receptor beta chains from one sample sequenced in a study of cytomegalovirus exposure and HLA in healthy donors. PCR involved 60 Vbeta and 13 Jbeta primers. Profiling relied on immunoSEQ multiplex PCR, and the TCRdb table lists in-frame clones only, not all of them. The sample holds hundreds of thousands of clones, around 80% seen once. Sequencing input: PBMCs. The receptors here all came from a male donor in good health and CMV-seronegative.

The chain joins TRBV27 to TRBJ1-1; 7 positions match TRBD1. Germline CDR1 MNHEY, CDR2 SMNVEV (reference sequence). This CDR3 comprises 15 residues. The V gene end was trimmed by 6 bases and the J gene end by 0 bases; junction bases not matched to a gene: 7. The CDR3: CASSPWTGVNTEAFF. Here the CDR3 DNA reads TGTGCCAGCAGCCCCTGGACAGGAGTGAACACTGAAGCTTTCTTT.

The chain employs TRBV6-5 and TRBJ1-2; no reliable D call. Trimming stripped 2 bases from V and 2 bases from J, with 6 bases between. CDR1 MNHEY and CDR2 SVGAGI come from the germline V gene. The CDR3 is 13 amino acids. CDR3 amino acids: CASSYALNYGYTF. CDR3 sequence (DNA): TGTGCCAGCAGTTACGCGTTGAACTATGGCTACACCTTC.

This clone was detected once. V and J are TRBV28 and TRBJ1-2; 7 nucleotides agree with TRBD1. Germline-derived CDR1 and CDR2 are MDHEN and SYDVKM. V dropped 3 bases and J dropped 3; count of bases not matched to a gene: 10. The CDR3 runs 16 residues. CDR3 sequence (DNA): TGTGCCAGCAGTTTCTCCGGACAGGTCAACTACTATGGCTACACCTTC. Its protein is CASSFSGQVNYYGYTF.

The rearrangement links TRBV15 to TRBJ1-5; D is unclear. CDR3 length equals 14 residues. The germline V and J ends were trimmed by 2 bases and 5 bases, with 10 bases remaining between them. Germline V gene data show CDR1 as LNHNV and CDR2 as YYDKDF (reference sequence). DNA of the CDR3: TGTGCCACCAGCAGAAATCATGGCCATCAGCCCCAGCATTTT. This codes for CATSRNHGHQPQHF.

The chain combines TRBV6-1 with TRBJ2-7, with D perhaps TRBD1 (5 bases). Germline loops: CDR1 MNHNS, CDR2 SASEGT. V was trimmed by 2 bases and J by 1 base, leaving 15 bases between them. CDR3 length: 16 residues. The CDR3 reads CASSEIGRGLSYEQYF. For the CDR3, the DNA is TGTGCCAGCAGTGAAATTGGAAGGGGCTTGTCCTACGAGCAGTACTTC.

V usage is TRBV6-1 and J usage is TRBJ2-1, with D unresolved. The V end was cut by 4 bases, the J end by 0 bases, with 10 bases between. The CDR3 runs to 15 residues. The germline V gene has CDR1 MNHNS and CDR2 SASEGT. The CDR3 sequence is CASSVESSSYNEQFF. Here the CDR3 DNA reads TGTGCCAGCAGTGTGGAGTCAAGCTCCTACAATGAGCAGTTCTTC.

The rearrangement links TRBV19 to TRBJ1-3, with 8 positions matching TRBD1. Trimming cost V 7 bases and J 8 bases; bases outside gene matches: 7. CDR1 is LNHDA, CDR2 SQIVND, per germline (reference sequence). The CDR3 spans 13 residues. The CDR3 bases are TGTGCCAGTAAGGACAGGGCTTGGCACACCATATATTTT. Protein sequence: CASKDRAWHTIYF.

This chain joins TRBV15 and TRBJ2-7; 7 bases match TRBD1. Germline V CDR1 and CDR2: LNHNV, YYDKDF (reference sequence). CDR3 length: 16 amino acids. After removal of 3 bases from V and 3 bases from J, the junction contained 11 bases not matched to a gene. The CDR3 DNA reads TGTGCCACCAGCAGGGGAACAGGGGAAATTCTCTACGAGCAGTACTTC. Translation gives CATSRGTGEILYEQYF. Based on the CDR3 plus reference TRBV15 and TRBJ2-7, the full variable domain is DAMVIQNPRYQVTQFGKPVTLSCSQTLNHNVMYWYQQKSSQAPKLLFHYYDKDFNNEADTPDNFQSRRPNTSFCFLDIRSPGLGDTAMYLCATSRGTGEILYEQYFGPGTRLTVT.

CDR3 DNA: TGTGCCAGCAGCAAAAGGGGACAGCCAAACAATCAGCCCCAGCATTTT. Encoded protein: CASSKRGQPNNQPQHF. The genes are TRBV21-1 and TRBJ1-5; the DNA was not compared with TRBD1, the D call given in the table. TRBV21-1 is a pseudogene. The CDR3 sequence is 16 residues long.

The chain uses TRBV19 and TRBJ2-1, with 8 bases matching TRBD2. The length of the CDR3 is 13 residues. CDR1 is LNHDA and CDR2 is SQIVND in the germline V gene (reference sequence). After removal of 3 bases from V and 7 bases from J, the junction contained 2 bases not matched to a gene. CDR3 DNA: TGTGCCAGTAGTATTAGCGGGGTTAATGAGCAGTTCTTC. It is translated as CASSISGVNEQFF.

The chain has TRBV5-4 and TRBJ2-7; perhaps TRBD2 as D (6 bases). The CDR3 consists of 14 residues. With 2 bases removed from V and 2 bases from J, the gap between germline ends came to 11 bases. Looked up from germline, CDR1 is SGHNT and CDR2 is YYREEE (reference sequence). As DNA, the CDR3 is TGTGCCAGCAGCTTCTTCGGGAGCCCCTACGAGCAGTACTTC. This codes for CASSFFGSPYEQYF.

This chain uses TRBV29-1 with TRBJ2-2, with TRBD1 identical over 9 bases. The CDR3 extends over 16 amino acids. Germline CDR1 and CDR2: SQVTM and ANQGSEA. Trimming cost V 4 bases and J 5 bases; bases outside gene matches: 11. CDR3 loop: CSVGFWGQGRTGELFF. DNA for the CDR3: TGCAGCGTTGGGTTTTGGGGACAGGGAAGGACCGGGGAGCTGTTTTTT.

V usage is TRBV28 and J usage is TRBJ1-5; D is unresolved. The CDR3 has 11 residues. CDR1 MDHEN and CDR2 SYDVKM come from the germline V gene. V lost 2 bases to trimming and J lost 8 bases, with 4 bases between them. The CDR3 nucleotides are TGTGCCAGCAGTTTAATAGAGCCCCAGCATTTT. Translation gives CASSLIEPQHF.

The CDR3 reads CASSLSIGQTYEQYF. The DNA of the CDR3 is TGTGCCAGCAGTTTATCGATAGGACAGACCTACGAGCAGTACTTC. The chain recombines TRBV27 with TRBJ2-7; D may be TRBD1 (6 bases). V lost 0 bases and J lost 2, with 11 bases in between. The length of the CDR3 is 15 residues. CDR1 and CDR2 (germline): MNHEY, SMNVEV (reference sequence).

The chain uses TRBV9 and TRBJ2-7, with D possibly being TRBD2 (6 bases). Trimming pared 2 bases from V and 2 bases from J, leaving 14 bases between. There are 15 residues in the CDR3. Germline loops: CDR1 SGDLS, CDR2 YYNGEE. CDR3 nucleotide sequence: TGTGCCAGCAGCGTGAGCGGGCAAGTTACCTACGAGCAGTACTTC. Translating gives CASSVSGQVTYEQYF.

The gene calls are TRBV29-1 and TRBJ2-7; TRBD1 matches 7 bases. Germline lookup yields CDR1 SQVTM and CDR2 ANQGSEA. The CDR3 extends over 13 amino acids. J was trimmed by 0 bases and V by 7 bases; bases with no gene match: 6. The CDR3 DNA is TGCAGCGCCCGGACAGGTGGCTCCTACGAGCAGTACTTC. This encodes CSARTGGSYEQYF.

The chain combines TRBV5-1 with TRBJ2-1; 13 bases agree with TRBD2. Unmatched junction bases numbered 2, after V lost 5 bases and J lost 0 bases. Germline CDR1 SGHRS, CDR2 YFSETQ. The CDR3 totals 16 residues. The CDR3 sequence: CASRRTSGSSYNEQFF. In DNA form, the CDR3 reads TGCGCCAGCAGACGGACTAGCGGGAGCTCCTACAATGAGCAGTTCTTC.

This sequence joins TRBV7-2 and TRBJ2-1; a possible D gene is TRBD1 (5 bases). The germline gives CDR1 SGHTA, CDR2 FQGNSA. The CDR3 has 12 residues. Trimming left V 1 base short and J 10 bases short, with 8 bases between. The CDR3 DNA follows: TGTGCCAGCAGCTTAGTGGCAGGGGAGCAGTTCTTC. Residues: CASSLVAGEQFF. Using reference TRBV7-2 and TRBJ2-1 for the parts outside the CDR3, the full variable domain is GAGVSQSPSNKVTEKGKDVELRCDPISGHTALYWYRQSLGQGLEFLIYFQGNSAPDKSGLPSDRFSAERTGGSVSTLTIQRTQQEDSAVYLCASSLVAGEQFFGPGTRLTVL.

V and J are TRBV4-1 and TRBJ1-5; tentatively, D is TRBD1 (6 bases). Trimming shortened V by 0 bases and J by 7 bases, and 22 bases separated the two germline ends. Looked up from germline, CDR1 is MGHRA and CDR2 is YSYEKL. This CDR3 region has 18 residues. The CDR3 spells CASSQEVPRQVRGQPQHF. The CDR3 DNA reads as TGCGCCAGCAGCCAAGAAGTCCCTCGGCAGGTGAGGGGGCAGCCCCAGCATTTT.

This clone was observed a few times. The CDR3 DNA sequence: TGCGCCAGCAGCTCAACCACTAGCGGGAGTGTCGGAGATACGCAGTATTTT. The encoded protein is CASSSTTSGSVGDTQYF. The V gene is TRBV5-1, the J gene TRBJ2-3; 11 bases are shared with TRBD2. CDR1 SGHRS and CDR2 YFSETQ come from the germline V gene. The V gene end was trimmed by 3 bases and the J gene end by 5 bases; junction bases not matched to a gene: 11. The CDR3 loop spans 17 amino acids.

This chain links TRBV9 with TRBJ2-7; the match to TRBD2 covers 8 bases. The CDR3 length is 14 residues. V lost 4 bases and J lost 6; bases outside the gene matches: 9. Germline loops: CDR1 SGDLS, CDR2 YYNGEE. CDR3 residues: CASSSRIAGSEQYF. For the CDR3, the DNA is TGTGCCAGCAGCTCCCGAATAGCGGGAAGCGAGCAGTACTTC.

The chain combines TRBV29-1 with TRBJ2-3; 10 bases align to TRBD2. The CDR3 is made up of 14 amino acids. Germline V gene data show CDR1 as SQVTM and CDR2 as ANQGSEA. The V gene end was trimmed by 7 bases and the J gene end by 3 bases; junction bases not matched to a gene: 7. The CDR3 here is CSARVAGGTDTQYF. CDR3 DNA: TGCAGCGCAAGGGTAGCGGGGGGTACAGATACGCAGTATTTT.

The chain combines TRBV15 with TRBJ2-5, with 9 bases fitting TRBD1. The V and J ends lost 5 bases and 3 bases, in that order; junction bases with no gene match: 10. The CDR3 covers 16 residues. CDR1 is LNHNV, CDR2 YYDKDF, per germline (reference sequence). CDR3 sequence: CATSGRNRGLEETQYF. CDR3 DNA sequence: TGTGCCACCAGCGGTAGGAACAGGGGGCTGGAAGAGACCCAGTACTTC.